The 10 T cell receptor beta chains below come from one sample, sequenced in a study of patients and donors after allogeneic stem cell transplantation. Each CDR3 protein is one row after TCRdb ran MiXCR on the RT-PCR reads. The sample has hundreds of thousands of distinct CDR3 sequences; around 15% are singletons. Material: blood, either unsorted or a sorted T cell fraction (not recorded which). These receptors were taken from a human donor who was either an allogeneic HSCT recipient or a stem cell or donor lymphocyte infusion donor (not recorded which). It is not recorded whose cells these are; they may come from a transplant donor.

This sequence joins TRBV20-1 and TRBJ1-1; a possible D gene is TRBD1 (5 bases). Per germline, CDR1 DFQATT and CDR2 SNEGSKA (reference sequence). This CDR3 contains 13 residues. V dropped 7 bases and J dropped 0 bases, with 12 bases sitting between them. The CDR3 region has the DNA TGCAGTGTCGCAGGGTTGTTGAACACTGAAGCTTTCTTT. Protein product: CSVAGLLNTEAFF.

This clonotype was seen only once. V gene TRBV9 combines with J gene TRBJ2-7; tentatively, D is TRBD2 (6 bases). This CDR3 is built from 13 residues. Trimming cost V 1 base and J 5 bases, with 10 bases left between them. Germline CDR1 and CDR2: SGDLS and YYNGEE. CDR3 in DNA: TGTGCCAGCAGCGTAATTACGGGGGACGAGCAGTACTTC. It yields the protein CASSVITGDEQYF. Based on the CDR3 plus reference TRBV9 and TRBJ2-7, the full variable domain is DSGVTQTPKHLITATGQRVTLRCSPRSGDLSVYWYQQSLDQGLQFLIQYYNGEERAKGNILERFSAQQFPDLHSELNLSSLELGDSALYFCASSVITGDEQYFGPGTRLTVT.

The J gene is TRBJ2-7, the V gene TRBV7-8; 10 bases map to TRBD2. The germline gives CDR1 SGHVS, CDR2 FQNEAQ. The trim removed 4 bases at V and 0 bases at J, leaving 0 bases unmatched. The CDR3 is 14 residues long. The chain's CDR3 is CASSSSGSSYEQYF. CDR3 DNA sequence: TGTGCCAGCAGCTCTAGCGGGAGCTCCTACGAGCAGTACTTC.

This clonotype was counted a few times. V is TRBV10-3 and J is TRBJ1-1, with 9 bases aligning to TRBD1. V was pared by 6 bases and J by 9 bases, with 8 bases of the junction left unmatched. CDR3 length equals 13 residues. Germline CDR1 ENHRY, CDR2 SYGVKD. The CDR3 reads CAIRPGQGPQAFF. CDR3 in DNA: TGTGCCATCAGGCCGGGACAGGGTCCTCAAGCTTTCTTT.

The table lists this clonotype with a few counts. V and J are TRBV3-1 and TRBJ2-2; 15 bases agree with TRBD2. The CDR3 sequence is 17 residues long. Unmatched junction bases numbered 6, after V lost 5 bases and J lost 5 bases. Germline CDR1 is LGHDT and CDR2 is YNNKEL (reference sequence). CDR3: CASSARTSGRATGELFF. The CDR3 DNA sequence: TGTGCCAGCAGCGCCCGGACTAGCGGGAGGGCGACCGGGGAGCTGTTTTTT.

This clonotype was counted ten times or more. CDR3 nucleotides: TGTGCCAGCAGCCTCTACACTGAAGCTTTCTTT. Translated, it gives CASSLYTEAFF. The chain uses TRBV28 and TRBJ1-1; no clear D gene. The germline V gene encodes CDR1 MDHEN and CDR2 SYDVKM. The CDR3 is 11 residues long. Between the trimmed V and J ends, which lost 6 bases and 3 bases, there was a span of 5 bases.

This clonotype came up a few times. The rearrangement joins TRBV29-1 to TRBJ2-3, with 10 bases aligning to TRBD1. The length of the CDR3 is 14 residues. Per germline, CDR1 SQVTM and CDR2 ANQGSEA. J lost 1 base, V lost 6 bases, and 4 bases had no gene match. For the CDR3, the DNA is TGCAGCGTAGGACAGGGGGTGGGCACAGATACGCAGTATTTT. Translated: CSVGQGVGTDTQYF.

The chain links TRBV5-1 to TRBJ1-2; 8 bases align to TRBD1. Per the germline V gene, CDR1 is SGHRS and CDR2 is YFSETQ. The CDR3 has 18 residues. The J segment lost 5 bases and the V segment lost 2 bases, leaving 17 bases of the junction unmatched. The DNA for the CDR3 is TGCGCCAGCAGCTTCACCGGGACAGGAGGTCTAAGGGGGTATGGCTACACCTTC. Translation: CASSFTGTGGLRGYGYTF. Filled out from reference TRBV5-1 and TRBJ1-2, the complete variable domain reads KAGVTQTPRYLIKTRGQQVTLSCSPISGHRSVSWYQQTPGQGLQFLFEYFSETQRNKGNFPGRFSGRQFSNSRSEMNVSTLELGDSALYLCASSFTGTGGLRGYGYTFGSGTRLTVV.

The table lists this clonotype with a few counts. The chain joins TRBV7-3 to TRBJ2-3, with 13 positions matching TRBD2. V gave up 3 bases and J gave up 3 bases; unmatched junction bases: 3. From germline, CDR1 is SGHTA and CDR2 FQGTGA. This CDR3 spans 16 amino acids. The CDR3 here is CASSLGLAGMTDTQYF. As DNA, the CDR3 is TGTGCCAGCAGCTTGGGACTAGCGGGGATGACAGATACGCAGTATTTT. Full variable domain (outside the CDR3, taken from reference TRBV7-3 and TRBJ2-3): GAGVSQTPSNKVTEKGKYVELRCDPISGHTALYWYRQSLGQGPEFLIYFQGTGAADDSGLPNDRFFAVRPEGSVSTLKIQRTERGDSAVYLCASSLGLAGMTDTQYFGPGTRLTVL.

V usage is TRBV6-5 and J usage is TRBJ2-1, with 9 bases fitting TRBD1. Germline assignment: CDR1 MNHEY and CDR2 SVGAGI. The CDR3 is 18 amino acids. The V segment lost 1 base and the J segment 3 bases; nucleotides outside the gene matches: 10. Written as DNA, the CDR3 is TGTGCCAGCAGTTACTTCCCCCCCGGGACAGGGCTCTACAATGAGCAGTTCTTC. This gives the protein CASSYFPPGTGLYNEQFF.